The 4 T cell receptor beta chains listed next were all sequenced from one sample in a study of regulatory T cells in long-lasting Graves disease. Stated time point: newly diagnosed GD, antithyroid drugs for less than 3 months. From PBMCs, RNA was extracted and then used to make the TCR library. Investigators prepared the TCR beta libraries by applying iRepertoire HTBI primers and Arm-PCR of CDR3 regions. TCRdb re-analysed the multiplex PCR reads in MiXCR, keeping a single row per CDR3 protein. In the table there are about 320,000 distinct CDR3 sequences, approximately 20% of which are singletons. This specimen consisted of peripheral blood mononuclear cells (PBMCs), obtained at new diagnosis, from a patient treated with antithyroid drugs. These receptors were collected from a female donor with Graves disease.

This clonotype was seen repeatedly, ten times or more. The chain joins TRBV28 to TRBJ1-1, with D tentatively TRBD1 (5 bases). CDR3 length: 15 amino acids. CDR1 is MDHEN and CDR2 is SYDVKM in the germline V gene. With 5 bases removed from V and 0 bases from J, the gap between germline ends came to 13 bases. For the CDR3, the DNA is TGTGCCAGCAGTCTAAGGGGACTCTTGAACACTGAAGCTTTCTTT. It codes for CASSLRGLLNTEAFF.

The CDR3 nucleotides are TGCGCCAGCAGTTCAGGGGTTTCCGGAAACACCATATATTTT. Translation gives CASSSGVSGNTIYF. The J gene is TRBJ1-3, the V gene TRBV5-1; D is perhaps TRBD1 (6 bases). Between the trimmed V and J ends, which lost 5 bases and 4 bases, there was a span of 13 bases. This CDR3 region has 14 residues. The V gene's germline CDR1 is SGHRS and CDR2 YFSETQ.

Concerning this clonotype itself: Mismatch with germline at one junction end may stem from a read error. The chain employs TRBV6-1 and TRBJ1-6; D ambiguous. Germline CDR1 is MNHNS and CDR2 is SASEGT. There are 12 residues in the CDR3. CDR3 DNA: TGTGCTAGCAGCCGAACTAATTCACCCCTCCACTTT. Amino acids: CASSRTNSPLHF.

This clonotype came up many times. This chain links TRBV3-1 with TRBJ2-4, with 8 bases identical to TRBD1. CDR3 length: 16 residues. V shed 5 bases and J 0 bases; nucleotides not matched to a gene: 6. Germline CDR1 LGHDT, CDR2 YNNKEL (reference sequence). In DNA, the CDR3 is TGTGCCAGCAGCTCCGGGACAGGCCTAGCCAAAAACATTCAGTACTTC. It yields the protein CASSSGTGLAKNIQYF.